The source of this T cell receptor (beta chain) is a study of lymphopenia after photon versus proton radiotherapy (dated by TCRdb to about 2019). With respect to the entire study: Photon and proton radiation therapy were compared by the study for their immunological effects in patients with gastrointestinal tumors who developed high-grade lymphopenia. The cohort comprised more than 15 patients with gastrointestinal tumors who received either photon or proton therapy and then developed lymphopenia. The study was designed to characterize how the impact on the immune system differs between the two radiation modalities. Here is what the overall study found, with its caveats: Proton-treated patients stayed relatively stable during treatment, while photon-treated patients lost naive T cells and TCR diversity and gained effector/memory populations. Across the cohort, an inverse correlation was found between a larger post-nadir drop in TCR diversity and overall survival time among patients who died. The authors looked at the survival association only in patients who died, and they framed better survival with proton therapy as a possibility rather than a demonstrated result. Once the lymphocyte count had reached its nadir, the repertoires of photon-treated patients showed oligoclonal expansion, particularly of CD8+ Temra cells, and this expansion drove the decline in diversity.

This clone has only one observation. No cognate antigen has been identified for it. No much larger clone exists at a distance of one base, and base qualities are not known. From the cysteine through the phenylalanine, the CDR3 covers 15 amino acids. Only CDR3 DNA is held: 45 bases, read in frame from base 1. Trimming takes 0 bases from V and 5 bases from J, and the germline ends sit 15 bases apart. As encoded in the germline V gene, CDR1 is SGDLS while CDR2 is YYNGEE. Libraries were prepared through the immunoSEQ multiplex PCR assay. Deep sequencing of rearranged TCR beta loci, alongside multiparametric flow cytometry, was used to profile T cell repertoires. Sourced from immuneACCESS, this table was stored by TCRdb with only in-frame sequences that have V and J called. A share of the clones is absent; for the studies checked, an unresolved V gene accounts for under half, and the remainder has no known explanation. The sample profile shows roughly 38,000 clones; about 93% of them were found once. Of the sample, 15% falls within the top ten clones.

Recombination connected TRBV9 to TRBJ2-7; no confident D gene assignment can be made. This TCR derives from a man aged 55-75 years with cholangiocarcinoma. The source was peripheral blood, collected from a patient treated with photon-based radiotherapy. The sequence in DNA is TGTGCCAGCAGCGTAGACGTCGGGCTGTGGGACGAGCAGTACTTC. This is translated as CASSVDVGLWDEQYF. Full variable domain (CDR3 extended with the reference TRBV9 and TRBJ2-7 proteins): DSGVTQTPKHLITATGQRVTLRCSPRSGDLSVYWYQQSLDQGLQFLIQYYNGEERAKGNILERFSAQQFPDLHSELNLSSLELGDSALYFCASSVDVGLWDEQYFGPGTRLTVT.